The rows below give T cell receptor beta chains drawn from one sample of a study of T cells in narcolepsy. Generated by immunoSEQ multiplex PCR, the TCRdb table keeps only in-frame clones and is missing some. The sample lists about 35,000 clones; roughly 80% were seen once. Material: memory (CD45RA-) CD4+ T cells from blood. The receptors were gathered from a human donor in good health. The CDR3 runs from the conserved cysteine through the conserved F or W. The D gene is left open where the match is weak. Clone sizes are given selectively: once, few, many, or a class where the clone is expanded.

d_call	v_call	clone_size	j_call	cdr3_nt	cdr3_aa
TRBD1	TRBV19	.	TRBJ1-2	TGTGCCAGTAGTATAATCGGCAGGGGGAACTATGGCTACACCTTC	CASSIIGRGNYGYTF
.	TRBV29-1	few	TRBJ1-3	TGCAGCGCCCGGATAGGAAACACCATATATTTT	CSARIGNTIYF
TRBD2	TRBV19	few	TRBJ2-1	TGTGCCAGTAGTGGGCCGATAGCGGGGGGGCAGTTCTTC	CASSGPIAGGQFF
.	TRBV11-2	.	TRBJ1-2	TGTGCCAGCAGCTCGACCCGGGGGCTAGACTATGGCTACACCTTC	CASSSTRGLDYGYTF
TRBD1	TRBV7-6	.	TRBJ2-6	TGTGCCAGCAGCCGACAGGGGACGACTGGGGCCAACGTCCTGACTTTC	CASSRQGTTGANVLTF
.	TRBV28	.	TRBJ2-1	TGTGCCAGCAGTTTAACAGGGAATGAGCAGTTCTTC	CASSLTGNEQFF
.	TRBV15	.	TRBJ1-4	TGTGCCACCAGCAGAGATGGGGGGGCAACTAATGAAAAACTGTTTTTT	CATSRDGGATNEKLFF
.	TRBV2	.	TRBJ2-1	TGTGCCGGGTTGCAGCGGTCCTACAATGAGCAGTTCTTC	CAGLQRSYNEQFF
TRBD2	TRBV30	.	TRBJ2-7	TGTGCCGGGAGGAAACCCGGGGGGGGGTCCTACGAGCAGTACTTC	CAGRKPGGGSYEQYF
TRBD1	TRBV6-6	once	TRBJ1-5	TGTGCCAGCAGTTCCGGACAGGTGATGAATCAGCCCCAGCATTTT	CASSSGQVMNQPQHF
TRBD2	TRBV5-1	.	TRBJ2-5	TGCGCCAGCAGCTTGGCCGGACTAGCGGGAGGGCGGGAGACCCAGTACTTC	CASSLAGLAGGRETQYF
TRBD1	TRBV25-1	.	TRBJ1-2	TGTGCCAGCAGTGAATCTAACAGGGGGTCATATGGCTACACCTTC	CASSESNRGSYGYTF
.	TRBV6-6	.	TRBJ1-2	TGTGCCAGCAGAGGGCAGTCCGGTGGCCACACCTTC	CASRGQSGGHTF
.	TRBV19	.	TRBJ1-4	TGTGCCAGTAGTGGGGGTTTGGCTAATGAAAAACTGTTTTTT	CASSGGLANEKLFF
.	TRBV10-1	.	TRBJ2-7	TGCGCCAGCAGTGCCTCCGTGGCAGGGGATGAGGAGCAGTACTTC	CASSASVAGDEEQYF
.	TRBV5-6	.	TRBJ2-3	TGTGCCAGCAGCTTGGTTCGGAGGGGAGATACAGATACGCAGTATTTT	CASSLVRRGDTDTQYF
.	TRBV6-6	.	TRBJ2-7	TGTGCCAGCAGTCCGAGACTGCCCAGCGGCGACGAGCAGTACTTC	CASSPRLPSGDEQYF
TRBD1	TRBV30	.	TRBJ2-4	TGTGCCTGGAGTCTATCCCCAGGGAGACAGGGGGGAACGATAGCCAAAAACATTCAGTACTTC	CAWSLSPGRQGGTIAKNIQYF
.	TRBV6-1	.	TRBJ2-7	TGTGCCAGCAGAGAGTACCAGGGAACTACCTACGAGCAGTACTTC	CASREYQGTTYEQYF
TRBD1	TRBV11-1	.	TRBJ2-7	TGTGCCAGCAGCCCAGACCGGACAGGGCGGTACGAGCAGTACTTC	CASSPDRTGRYEQYF
TRBD1	TRBV7-2	.	TRBJ2-1	TGTGCCAGCACCCGACAGGGGTCTATCAATGAGCAGTTCTTC	CASTRQGSINEQFF
.	TRBV28	few	TRBJ1-1	TGTGCCAGCACCTCGGGCGTTCGGGGTGAAGCTTTCTTT	CASTSGVRGEAFF
TRBD1	TRBV7-6	.	TRBJ2-7	TGTGCCAGCAGCTTAGTACTCCCCGGGACAGGGAACGAGCAGTACTTC	CASSLVLPGTGNEQYF
.	TRBV6-6	.	TRBJ2-7	TGTGCCAGCAGACCCGACTTCTACGAGCAGTACTTC	CASRPDFYEQYF
TRBD2	TRBV5-6	.	TRBJ2-1	TGTGCCAGCAGCTCCAAGATAGGACTAGCCACCAATGAATACAATGAGCAGTTCTTC	CASSSKIGLATNEYNEQFF
.	TRBV5-4	.	TRBJ2-1	TGTGCCAGCAGCTTGGCTGGGCCGAGGAATGAGCAGTTCTTC	CASSLAGPRNEQFF
.	TRBV6-5	once	TRBJ1-4	TGTGCCAGCAGCCGGACCCTCTCAGAAAAACTGTTTTTT	CASSRTLSEKLFF
.	TRBV29-1	few	TRBJ1-1	TGCAGCGGACGGGGGAACGCTGAAGCTTTCTTT	CSGRGNAEAFF